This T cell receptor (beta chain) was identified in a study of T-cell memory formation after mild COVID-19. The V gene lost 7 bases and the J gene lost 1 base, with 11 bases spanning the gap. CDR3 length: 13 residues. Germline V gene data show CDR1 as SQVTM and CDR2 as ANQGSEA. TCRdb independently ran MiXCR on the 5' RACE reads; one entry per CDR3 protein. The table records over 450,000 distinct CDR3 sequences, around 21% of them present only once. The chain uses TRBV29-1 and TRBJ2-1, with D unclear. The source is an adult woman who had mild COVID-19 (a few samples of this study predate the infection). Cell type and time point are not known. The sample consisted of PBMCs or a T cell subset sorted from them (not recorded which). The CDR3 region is CSAHIDSYNEQFF. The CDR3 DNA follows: TGCAGCGCCCATATTGATTCCTACAATGAGCAGTTCTTC.